This T cell receptor (beta chain) was documented in a study of tumor and adjacent non-tumor tissue in lung cancer. Overall study context: On average, productive TCRbeta reads reached 4 million to 4.5 million per sample. Study-wide results and limits: Normal lung showed higher cumulative top 100 clone frequency than tumor.

The template was RNA from unsorted bulk tissue. This non-tumor lung sample came from over 3 cm beyond the tumor edge. TCRbeta libraries were built with three rounds of nested PCR, modified from ARM-PCR. TCRdb reprocessed the multiplex PCR reads via MiXCR and lists one record per CDR3 protein. Here the sample spans tens of thousands of distinct CDR3 sequences, 74% being singletons. Comments on this clonotype: The antigen remains undetermined. At one end the junction does not follow the germline gene, possibly because of a read error.

The source material was distant non-tumor lung tissue. The TCR was taken from a woman in her sixties with non-small cell lung cancer.

The DNA of the CDR3 is TGTGCCAGCAGCCAAGCCCAGACTAGTGCTCAAGAGACCAAGTACTTC. Translation gives CASSQAQTSAQETKYF. The V gene is TRBV4-2, the J gene TRBJ2-5; a possible D gene is TRBD2 (6 bases). The CDR3 has 16 amino acids. Per germline, CDR1 LGHNA and CDR2 YNFKEQ.